This TCR beta chain was recovered during a study of T cells after yellow fever vaccination. Whole-study context: Where fractions had low cell numbers, libraries were prepared from them with the SMART-Seq v4 Ultra Low Input RNA kit. The study, taken as a whole, reports: Subsequent booster samples again held most clones from primary vaccination (under 98% CD4, about 86% CD8). Researchers report a weaker secondary response that nonetheless peaked faster, day 5 versus 15. The presence of abundant clonotypes contaminating from the bulk population was possible in FACS-sorted repertoires.

For this clonotype: As yet, its antigen is unknown.

Germline CDR1 is LGHNA and CDR2 is YSLEER. With 1 base removed from V and 7 bases from J, the gap between germline ends came to 7 bases. This CDR3 is built from 13 residues. MiXCR, run by TCRdb on the 5' RACE reads, gives a single entry per CDR3 protein. The table lists approximately 110,000 distinct CDR3 sequences, approximately 8.4% of them singletons. The sequence was obtained from a man aged 25-45 years who received the YFV17D yellow fever vaccine. V is TRBV4-3 and J is TRBJ2-2; the D is unclear. The sequencing here drew on CD8+ T cells sorted from PBMCs, taken 45 days after the yellow fever booster vaccination. The CDR3 nucleotides are TGCGCCAGCAGCCAAGTACCGGGCGGGGAGCTGTTTTTT. Translated, it gives CASSQVPGGELFF.